The 2 T cell receptor beta chains reported below all come from one sample, sequenced in a study of cytomegalovirus exposure and HLA in healthy donors. 60 Vbeta and 13 Jbeta primers were used in PCR. Using immunoSEQ multiplex PCR, the repertoire was profiled, and TCRdb retains in-frame clones only, with some absent. The table has under 200,000 clones, about 83% seen once. Sequencing was performed on PBMCs. The receptor source for this set is a woman under 40 in good health and CMV-seropositive.

V usage is TRBV6-5 and J usage is TRBJ1-5; D might be TRBD1 (5 bases). This CDR3 has 14 residues. CDR1 MNHEY and CDR2 SVGAGI come from the germline V gene. V dropped 3 bases and J dropped 7 bases, with 13 bases sitting between them. This CDR3 reads CASSYRQGSQPQHF. The CDR3 nucleotides read TGTGCCAGCAGTTATAGGCAGGGAAGCCAGCCCCAGCATTTT.

This clone was observed a handful of times. The chain is built from TRBV19 and TRBJ2-3; 9 nucleotides match TRBD2. The CDR3 totals 14 residues. Unmatched junction bases numbered 3, after V lost 6 bases and J lost 2 bases. Germline V gene lookup returns CDR1 LNHDA and CDR2 SQIVND (reference sequence). The CDR3 coding sequence is TGTGCCAGTAGGCGGGGGGGAGACACAGATACGCAGTATTTT. Encoded protein: CASRRGGDTDTQYF.